This T cell receptor beta chain was sequenced for a study of graft-versus-host responses after intestinal transplantation. This clone occurred once. Its antigen is undetermined. Data came from immunoSEQ multiplex PCR; TCRdb stores just in-frame clones and leaves some out. The repertoire holds roughly 100,000 clones, with approximately 84% as singletons. V was clipped by 5 bases and J by 7 bases, with 14 bases between them. Germline CDR1 SNHLY, CDR2 FYNNEI. CDR3 size: 14 residues. Specimen: unstimulated CD4+ T cells sorted from spleen or lymph node cells, collected before intestinal transplant. The chain couples TRBV2 to TRBJ2-2; D perhaps matches TRBD1 (6 bases). This clonotype originated in a human donor who received an intestinal transplant. CDR3 residues: CASSPGAPGGELFF. DNA of the CDR3: TGTGCCAGCAGTCCAGGGGCCCCTGGCGGGGAGCTGTTTTTT.